Shown below are 9 T cell receptor beta chains from a single sample sequenced in a study of blood T cell repertoires in COVID-19. Only in-frame clones appear in the TCRdb table, and some are missing; sequencing was by immunoSEQ multiplex PCR. This table holds approximately 440,000 clones, around 90% found once. Sequenced material: PBMCs or T cells enriched from blood (not recorded which). These receptors came from a young woman who had recovered from COVID-19.

This sequence joins TRBV3-1 (or the pseudogene TRBV3-2) and TRBJ2-3, with D possibly TRBD2 on 5 matching bases. The V end was cut by 4 bases, the J end by 5 bases, with 7 bases between. Germline assignment: CDR1 LGHDT and CDR2 YNNKEL (reference sequence). There are 12 residues in the CDR3. The CDR3 is CASSLREDTQYF. Here the CDR3 DNA reads TGTGCCAGCAGCCTCCGGGAAGATACGCAGTATTTT.

This chain connects TRBV5-5 to TRBJ1-5; D is possibly TRBD1 (6 bases). V was shortened by 0 bases and J by 2 bases, with 9 bases between the two germline ends. Germline V gene sequence: CDR1 SGHKS, CDR2 YYEKEE (reference sequence). The CDR3 is 15 residues long. Written as DNA, the CDR3 is TGTGCCAGCAGCTTGGTTGCAGGGGGCAATCAGCCCCAGCATTTT. Its protein product is CASSLVAGGNQPQHF.

The rearrangement joins TRBV5-1 to TRBJ1-2; 9 bases align to TRBD1. The CDR3 has 14 amino acids. With 3 bases clipped from V and 8 bases from J, the junction kept 8 bases outside the gene matches. From germline, CDR1 is SGHRS and CDR2 YFSETQ. The CDR3: CASSSGQGIVGYTF. The CDR3 nucleotides read TGCGCCAGCAGCTCGGGACAGGGAATAGTAGGCTACACCTTC.

This clone was found once. V and J are TRBV15 and TRBJ1-2; D gene ambiguous. CDR3 length equals 13 residues. CDR1 LNHNV and CDR2 YYDKDF come from the germline V gene (reference sequence). Trimming stripped 4 bases from V and 7 bases from J, with 13 bases between. DNA for the CDR3: TGTGCCACCAGCACCTCCGGGTCCTCTGGCTACACCTTC. The encoded protein is CATSTSGSSGYTF.

This clone appeared a few times. This chain joins TRBV19 and TRBJ1-1; TRBD1 matches 8 bases. The CDR3 is made up of 15 amino acids. Germline V CDR1 and CDR2: LNHDA, SQIVND (reference sequence). V lost 9 bases to trimming and J lost 1 base; unmatched junction nucleotides: 10. CDR3: CASRTGTAENTEAFF. The CDR3 DNA sequence: TGTGCCAGCCGGACAGGGACAGCGGAGAACACTGAAGCTTTCTTT. Full variable domain (rest looked up from reference TRBV19 and TRBJ1-1): DGGITQSPKYLFRKEGQNVTLSCEQNLNHDAMYWYRQDPGQGLRLIYYSQIVNDFQKGDIAEGYSVSREKKESFPLTVTSAQKNPTAFYLCASRTGTAENTEAFFGQGTRLTVV.

J is TRBJ1-4 and V is TRBV5-6; D remains ambiguous. V was cut by 0 bases and J by 7 bases, with 13 bases left in between. The V gene's germline CDR1 is SGHDT and CDR2 YYEEEE. The CDR3 is made up of 15 amino acids. CDR3 amino acids: CASSLAGGYGEKLFF. CDR3 coding DNA: TGTGCCAGCAGCTTGGCCGGAGGGTATGGTGAAAAACTGTTTTTT.

This rearrangement joins TRBV7-3 to TRBJ2-2, with unresolved D. Germline values: CDR1 SGHTA, CDR2 FQGTGA. The CDR3 extends over 12 amino acids. V shed 5 bases and J shed 8 bases, with 9 bases lying between them. This chain's CDR3 is CASSPTVGELFF. Here the CDR3 DNA reads TGTGCCAGCAGCCCCACGGTTGGGGAGCTGTTTTTT. Supplemented by reference TRBV7-3 and TRBJ2-2, the full variable domain reads GAGVSQTPSNKVTEKGKYVELRCDPISGHTALYWYRQSLGQGPEFLIYFQGTGAADDSGLPNDRFFAVRPEGSVSTLKIQRTERGDSAVYLCASSPTVGELFFGEGSRLTVL.

CDR3 bases: TGTGCCAGCAGTGCACAAAGGAACACTGAAGCTTTCTTT. It translates to CASSAQRNTEAFF. This chain uses TRBV25-1 with TRBJ1-1; no firm D call. The CDR3 runs 13 residues. Trimming removed 4 bases from V and 1 base from J, with 7 bases in between. Germline CDR1 and CDR2: MGHDK and SYGVNS.

The chain links TRBV6-5 to TRBJ1-1; 7 bases agree with TRBD1. J gave up 3 bases and V 6 bases, and 7 bases lay outside the gene matches. Germline values: CDR1 MNHEY, CDR2 SVGAGI. This CDR3 comprises 14 residues. The CDR3 loop reads CASSSTTGDTEAFF. The DNA of the CDR3 is TGTGCCAGCAGCTCGACAACAGGGGACACTGAAGCTTTCTTT.